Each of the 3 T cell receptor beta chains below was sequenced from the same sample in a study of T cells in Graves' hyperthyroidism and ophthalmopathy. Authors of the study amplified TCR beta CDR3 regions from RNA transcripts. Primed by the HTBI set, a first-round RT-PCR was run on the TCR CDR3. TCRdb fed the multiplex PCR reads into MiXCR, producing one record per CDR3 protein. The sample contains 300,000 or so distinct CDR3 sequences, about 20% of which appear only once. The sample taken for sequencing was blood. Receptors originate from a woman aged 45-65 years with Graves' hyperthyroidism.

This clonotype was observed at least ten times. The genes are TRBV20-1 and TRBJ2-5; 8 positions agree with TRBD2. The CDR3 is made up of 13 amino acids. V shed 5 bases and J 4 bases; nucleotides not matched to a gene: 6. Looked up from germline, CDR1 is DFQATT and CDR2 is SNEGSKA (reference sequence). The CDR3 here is CSASLAGVETQYF. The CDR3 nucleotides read TGCAGTGCTTCTCTAGCGGGCGTAGAGACCCAGTACTTC.

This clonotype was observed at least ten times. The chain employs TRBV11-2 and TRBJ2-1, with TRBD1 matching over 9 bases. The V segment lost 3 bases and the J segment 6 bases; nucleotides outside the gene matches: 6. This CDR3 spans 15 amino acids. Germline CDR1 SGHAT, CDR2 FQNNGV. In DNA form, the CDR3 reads TGTGCCAGCAGCTTTGGGACAGGGATAACCAATGAGCAGTTCTTC. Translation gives CASSFGTGITNEQFF. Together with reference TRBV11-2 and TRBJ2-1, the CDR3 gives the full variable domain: EAGVAQSPRYKIIEKRQSVAFWCNPISGHATLYWYQQILGQGPKLLIQFQNNGVVDDSQLPKDRFSAERLKGVDSTLKIQPAKLEDSAVYLCASSFGTGITNEQFFGPGTRLTVL.

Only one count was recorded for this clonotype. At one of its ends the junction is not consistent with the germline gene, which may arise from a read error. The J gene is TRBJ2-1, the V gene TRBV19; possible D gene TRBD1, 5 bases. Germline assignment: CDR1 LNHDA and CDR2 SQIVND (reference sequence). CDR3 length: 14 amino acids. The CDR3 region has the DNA TGTGCCAGTAGTAGGCCAGGGTCCTGCAATGAGCAGTTCTTC. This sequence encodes CASSRPGSCNEQFF.